This T cell receptor (beta chain) was found in a study of blood T cell repertoires in COVID-19. On the study more broadly: Sample material is recorded as cDNA or gDNA derived from T cells, B-cell-depleted T cells, or PBMCs.

Data came from immunoSEQ multiplex PCR; TCRdb stores just in-frame clones and leaves some out. The sample yields approximately 220,000 clones, 83% seen once. Germline V gene sequence: CDR1 MNHNY, CDR2 SVGAGI (reference sequence). The CDR3 is made up of 14 amino acids. Trimming took 6 bases from V and 5 from J; bases not matched to a gene: 5. The sequencing sample was made of peripheral blood. This receptor was obtained from a middle-aged woman with active or convalescent COVID-19. The V and J genes are TRBV6-6 and TRBJ1-4, with 8 bases aligning to TRBD1. The CDR3 DNA is TGTGCCAGCAGGAAGGACAGGGCCAATGAAAAACTGTTTTTT. Its translation: CASRKDRANEKLFF.